This passage covers 31 T cell receptor beta chains from one sample sequenced in a study of cytomegalovirus exposure and HLA in healthy donors. The PCR used 60 Vbeta and 13 Jbeta primers. Some clones are missing from TCRdb's copy, which holds only in-frame ones; the method was immunoSEQ multiplex PCR. Of around 69,000 clones in the sample, roughly 70% were seen once. Sequencing was performed on PBMCs. The receptors originated from a woman aged 50 to 65 in good health and CMV-seropositive.

The chain carries TRBV28 and TRBJ2-1; 8 bases are shared with TRBD1. V was clipped by 2 bases and J by 4 bases; unmatched bases: 16. CDR3 size: 19 residues. Germline V gene data show CDR1 as MDHEN and CDR2 as SYDVKM. The DNA for the CDR3 is TGTGCCAGCAGTTTAGGGGCCCCCTCTGGGACAGGCCTATACAATGAGCAGTTCTTC. Residues: CASSLGAPSGTGLYNEQFF.

The V gene is TRBV29-1, the J gene TRBJ2-7; D remains unclear. Germline assignment: CDR1 SQVTM and CDR2 ANQGSEA. V lost 6 bases to trimming and J lost 3 bases, with 12 bases between them. There are 12 residues in the CDR3. CDR3 coding DNA: TGCAGCGTCGCTAGTGAAATCTACGAGCAGTACTTC. It is translated as CSVASEIYEQYF.

This clone was observed a handful of times. In the same sample, other DNA sequences code for this CDR3. The chain joins TRBV28 to TRBJ1-2; TRBD1 matches 7 bases. The germline CDR1 and CDR2 sequences are MDHEN and SYDVKM. This CDR3 comprises 14 residues. J lost 2 bases, V lost 6 bases, and 6 bases had no gene match. This CDR3 reads CASRRDSRNYGYTF. The CDR3 coding sequence is TGTGCCAGCAGGCGGGACAGCCGGAACTATGGCTACACCTTC.

V usage is TRBV5-8 and J usage is TRBJ2-4; 8 bases agree with TRBD1. The germline CDR1 and CDR2 sequences are SGHTS and YDEGEE. CDR3 length equals 13 residues. With 2 bases clipped from V and 7 bases from J, the junction kept 2 bases outside the gene matches. CDR3 residues: CASSFRTGNIQYF. The CDR3 region has the DNA TGTGCCAGCAGCTTCCGGACAGGGAACATTCAGTACTTC.

This sequence joins TRBV6-5 and TRBJ1-6; TRBD1 matches at 8 bases. This CDR3 is 15 amino acids long. CDR1 is MNHEY, CDR2 SVGAGI, per germline. J lost 5 bases, V lost 2 bases, and 2 bases had no gene match. The CDR3 DNA reads TGTGCCAGCAGTTACGGACAGGGCCATAATTCACCCCTCCACTTT. Protein: CASSYGQGHNSPLHF.

This clone has only a few counts. The chain is built from TRBV19 and TRBJ2-1; possibly TRBD1 for D (5 bases). V lost 0 bases, J lost 4 bases, and 13 bases lay in between. Germline CDR1 is LNHDA and CDR2 is SQIVND (reference sequence). The CDR3 runs 16 residues. The CDR3 coding sequence is TGTGCCAGTAGTATAGATTTGGCAGGGTTTTACAATGAGCAGTTCTTC. This sequence encodes CASSIDLAGFYNEQFF.

V usage is TRBV30 and J usage is TRBJ2-3; TRBD1 agrees at 7 bases. The CDR3 has 15 residues. With 5 bases clipped from V and 2 bases from J, the junction kept 10 bases outside the gene matches. From germline, CDR1 is GTSNPN and CDR2 SVGIG (reference sequence). The CDR3 bases are TGTGCCTGGGCTCCCGGGACAGCTTTCACAGATACGCAGTATTTT. This codes for CAWAPGTAFTDTQYF.

The rearrangement uses TRBV18 and TRBJ2-5; D might be TRBD2 (6 bases). V lost 3 bases to trimming and J lost 1 base, with 15 bases between them. The CDR3 has 16 residues. Looked up from germline, CDR1 is KGHSH and CDR2 is LQKENI. This chain's CDR3 is CASSPRGGMAQETQYF. The CDR3 bases are TGTGCCAGCTCACCGAGAGGAGGGATGGCCCAAGAGACCCAGTACTTC.

The CDR3 DNA reads as TGTGCCAGCAGTTTTCCCAGGGACAGGGATGTAGGAAACACTGAAGCTTTCTTT. This translates into CASSFPRDRDVGNTEAFF. The rearrangement links TRBV28 to TRBJ1-1; TRBD1 agrees at 9 bases. After removal of 3 bases from V and 2 bases from J, the junction contained 13 bases not matched to a gene. Germline CDR1 is MDHEN and CDR2 is SYDVKM. This CDR3 spans 18 amino acids.

This chain joins TRBV4-1 and TRBJ2-2; no definite D call. The germline V gene has CDR1 MGHRA and CDR2 YSYEKL. The CDR3 is made up of 17 amino acids. V lost 0 bases to trimming and J lost 6 bases, with 17 bases between them. The CDR3 region is CASSQDEVELIPGELFF. For the CDR3, the DNA is TGCGCCAGCAGCCAAGATGAGGTTGAACTCATCCCCGGGGAGCTGTTTTTT.

This clone came up a few times. The chain joins TRBV11-1 to TRBJ2-1; the D is unclear. Germline V lookup: CDR1 SGHAT, CDR2 FQDESV (reference sequence). The CDR3 has 15 residues. Trimming took 1 base from V and 4 from J, leaving 11 bases between them. The CDR3 region is CASSLEHLVYNEQFF. CDR3 DNA: TGTGCCAGCAGCTTAGAACACCTTGTATACAATGAGCAGTTCTTC.

The rearrangement uses TRBV19 and TRBJ1-5, with D perhaps TRBD1 (6 bases). Trimming removed 7 bases at V and 5 bases at J, with 18 bases between. In germline, CDR1 is LNHDA, CDR2 SQIVND (reference sequence). This CDR3 contains 15 residues. DNA for the CDR3: TGTGCCAGTACCCCCGGGGGGGGCTGGGATCAGCCCCAGCATTTT. It encodes CASTPGGGWDQPQHF.

The chain is built from TRBV5-1 and TRBJ2-7; the D gene is possibly TRBD2 (5 bases). V shed 0 bases and J shed 2 bases, with 12 bases lying between them. CDR1 SGHRS and CDR2 YFSETQ come from the germline V gene. The CDR3 has 15 amino acids. CDR3 DNA: TGCGCCAGCAGCTTGGATAATCGGGAAACCTACGAGCAGTACTTC. Translation: CASSLDNRETYEQYF. The entire variable domain, with the rest obtained from reference TRBV5-1 and TRBJ2-7, is as follows: KAGVTQTPRYLIKTRGQQVTLSCSPISGHRSVSWYQQTPGQGLQFLFEYFSETQRNKGNFPGRFSGRQFSNSRSEMNVSTLELGDSALYLCASSLDNRETYEQYFGPGTRLTVT.

As concerns this clone: A read error may produce the germline difference seen at one junction end. The chain recombines TRBV5-1 with TRBJ2-7; possible D gene TRBD1, 8 bases. This CDR3 has 18 amino acids. Germline assignment: CDR1 SGHRS and CDR2 YFSETQ. The CDR3 coding sequence is TGCGCCAGCAGCTTGGGAACAGGGGGACTAAGATCCCACTACGGGCAGTACTTC. Translating gives CASSLGTGGLRSHYGQYF.

This chain links TRBV7-3 with TRBJ1-1; D remains unclear. CDR1 is SGHTA, CDR2 FQGTGA, per germline. The V gene lost 4 bases and the J gene lost 1 base, with 7 bases spanning the gap. The CDR3 covers 13 residues. The CDR3 region is CASSSDWNTEAFF. In DNA form, the CDR3 reads TGTGCCAGCAGCTCGGACTGGAACACTGAAGCTTTCTTT. The full variable domain, its missing parts supplied by reference TRBV7-3 and TRBJ1-1, is GAGVSQTPSNKVTEKGKYVELRCDPISGHTALYWYRQSLGQGPEFLIYFQGTGAADDSGLPNDRFFAVRPEGSVSTLKIQRTERGDSAVYLCASSSDWNTEAFFGQGTRLTVV.

The chain's CDR3 is CASSVGQGTRGDTQYF. In DNA form, the CDR3 reads TGTGCCAGCAGCGTGGGACAGGGCACCCGGGGAGATACGCAGTATTTT. The chain employs TRBV5-4 and TRBJ2-3; 9 positions agree with TRBD1. After removal of 4 bases from V and 5 bases from J, the junction contained 11 bases not matched to a gene. The germline V gene has CDR1 SGHNT and CDR2 YYREEE (reference sequence). The CDR3 totals 16 residues.

Turning to this clone: This same CDR3 is encoded by further DNA sequences in the sample. The chain combines TRBV11-2 with TRBJ1-4, with D possibly being TRBD1 (5 bases). The CDR3 covers 17 residues. From germline, CDR1 is SGHAT and CDR2 FQNNGV. V was cut by 5 bases and J by 8 bases, with 24 bases left in between. CDR3 coding DNA: TGTGCCAGCAGCCGCCCCGGGGGGACGGGGGGTAAAGAAAAACTGTTTTTT. It translates to CASSRPGGTGGKEKLFF.

This clone has more than one count but fewer than ten. The chain combines TRBV6-4 with TRBJ2-3; D call uncertain. In germline, CDR1 is MRHNA, CDR2 SNTAGT. This CDR3 is 15 amino acids long. Trimming shortened V by 0 bases and J by 2 bases, and 9 bases separated the two germline ends. Written as DNA, the CDR3 is TGTGCCAGCAGTGACTCGGCCAGGCACACAGATACGCAGTATTTT. Its translation: CASSDSARHTDTQYF.

This clone was detected only once. V is TRBV2 and J is TRBJ1-1; 7 bases agree with TRBD1. This CDR3 is 12 amino acids long. With 8 bases clipped from V and 2 bases from J, the junction kept 2 bases outside the gene matches. Germline values: CDR1 SNHLY, CDR2 FYNNEI. The DNA of the CDR3 is TGTGCCAGCCGGGACAGTAACACTGAAGCTTTCTTT. It yields the protein CASRDSNTEAFF.

The chain uses TRBV6-1 and TRBJ1-5; tentative D call: TRBD1 (6 bases). This CDR3 comprises 15 residues. Trimming stripped 4 bases from V and 7 bases from J, with 17 bases between. The germline V gene encodes CDR1 MNHNS and CDR2 SASEGT. This CDR3 reads CASSGIGGAGQPQHF. The CDR3 DNA follows: TGTGCCAGCAGTGGCATAGGGGGGGCAGGGCAGCCCCAGCATTTT.

The V gene is TRBV29-1, the J gene TRBJ2-1; 8 bases are a match to TRBD2. The germline gives CDR1 SQVTM, CDR2 ANQGSEA. The CDR3 extends over 14 amino acids. Trimming took 7 bases from V and 3 from J; bases not matched to a gene: 8. The CDR3 is CSGLLAVNYNEQFF. CDR3 nucleotide sequence: TGCAGCGGCCTACTAGCGGTAAACTACAATGAGCAGTTCTTC.

J is TRBJ2-2 and V is TRBV27, with 9 bases matching TRBD2. Germline assignment: CDR1 MNHEY and CDR2 SMNVEV (reference sequence). This CDR3 comprises 15 residues. V lost 6 bases and J lost 2; bases outside the gene matches: 4. This CDR3 reads CASSPTSGNTGELFF. The CDR3 DNA follows: TGTGCCAGCAGCCCGACTAGCGGTAACACCGGGGAGCTGTTTTTT.

This clone has just a few counts. The rearrangement joins TRBV9 to TRBJ1-3; 8 bases align to TRBD1. The trim removed 2 bases at V and 2 bases at J, leaving 6 bases unmatched. This CDR3 spans 16 amino acids. The V gene's germline CDR1 is SGDLS and CDR2 YYNGEE. In DNA, the CDR3 is TGTGCCAGCAGCGTGACGACAGGGGCTACTGGAAACACCATATATTTT. This translates into CASSVTTGATGNTIYF.

Only a few counts were recorded for this clone. The gene calls are TRBV27 and TRBJ1-2, with 9 bases lining up with TRBD1. The germline CDR1 and CDR2 sequences are MNHEY and SMNVEV (reference sequence). The V gene end was trimmed by 6 bases and the J gene end by 4 bases; junction bases not matched to a gene: 3. The CDR3 sequence is 13 residues long. The CDR3 bases are TGTGCCAGCAGACTGACAGGGGGCTATGGCTACACCTTC. It codes for CASRLTGGYGYTF.

The chain joins TRBV7-2 to TRBJ1-1, with 7 positions matching TRBD1. The V and J ends lost 10 bases and 5 bases, in that order; junction bases with no gene match: 7. The CDR3 totals 12 residues. Germline V lookup: CDR1 SGHTA, CDR2 FQGNSA. Written as DNA, the CDR3 is TGTGCCACCAGGGGGGGGGAAACTGAAGCTTTCTTT. It is translated as CATRGGETEAFF.

The chain couples TRBV9 to TRBJ1-4, with 7 positions matching TRBD1. The trim removed 4 bases at V and 6 bases at J, leaving 12 bases unmatched. The CDR3 has 16 residues. Germline V gene data show CDR1 as SGDLS and CDR2 as YYNGEE. The CDR3 spells CASSSPGGGIYEKLFF. CDR3 DNA sequence: TGTGCCAGCAGCTCCCCGGGAGGGGGCATATATGAAAAACTGTTTTTT.

This sequence joins TRBV7-9 and TRBJ1-5; TRBD1 matches at 7 bases. Germline V gene data show CDR1 as SEHNR and CDR2 as FQNEAQ (reference sequence). J was trimmed by 4 bases and V by 4 bases; bases with no gene match: 7. The CDR3 runs to 15 residues. The CDR3 bases are TGTGCCAGCAGCTCGGGAACAGGGGTGAATCAGCCCCAGCATTTT. Translation: CASSSGTGVNQPQHF.

This chain connects TRBV28 to TRBJ2-7; 8 bases match TRBD1. This CDR3 is 14 amino acids long. The germline gives CDR1 MDHEN, CDR2 SYDVKM. The V and J ends lost 5 bases and 2 bases, in that order; junction bases with no gene match: 5. The CDR3 loop is CASSAPDRAYEQYF. CDR3 nucleotides: TGTGCCAGCAGTGCCCCGGACAGGGCCTACGAGCAGTACTTC.

This clone showed up just once. This chain links TRBV11-3 with TRBJ2-3; 11 positions agree with TRBD2. With 0 bases clipped from V and 4 bases from J, the junction kept 6 bases outside the gene matches. This CDR3 comprises 17 residues. The germline V gene encodes CDR1 SGHNT and CDR2 YENEEA. The CDR3 sequence is CASSLDRTSGSPDTQYF. The CDR3 region has the DNA TGTGCCAGCAGCTTAGATCGAACTAGCGGGAGCCCAGATACGCAGTATTTT.

This clone was detected once. This chain connects TRBV6-1 to TRBJ2-2, with 7 bases matching TRBD2. Per the germline V gene, CDR1 is MNHNS and CDR2 is SASEGT. J gave up 6 bases and V 11 bases, and 9 bases lay outside the gene matches. The CDR3 extends over 13 amino acids. The CDR3 sequence is CAGKRDGAGELFF. In DNA, the CDR3 is TGTGCCGGAAAGCGGGACGGGGCCGGGGAGCTGTTTTTT.

V gene TRBV7-3 combines with J gene TRBJ2-6; D not certain. Germline CDR1 and CDR2: SGHTA and FQGTGA. V was shortened by 2 bases and J by 2 bases, with 7 bases between the two germline ends. This CDR3 spans 15 amino acids. DNA of the CDR3: TGTGCCAGCAGCTTAGGAGTAACTGGGGCCAACGTCCTGACTTTC. Amino acid sequence: CASSLGVTGANVLTF.